The sequence of this T cell receptor (beta chain) was determined in a study of T cells after yellow fever vaccination. Overall study findings and caveats: It was a small share of clonotypes that appeared in both CD4 and CD8 compartments. Reappearance after the booster was observed for most primary-vaccination clones (roughly 97% CD4, almost 90% CD8).

UMIs were added to TCR cDNA along with a universal primer site when it was made by 5'RACE template switching. One entry per CDR3 protein results from TCRdb running MiXCR on the 5' RACE reads. In the table there are 300,000 to 400,000 distinct CDR3 sequences, about an eighth of which are singletons. This clonotype was seen many times. Its target is unknown. Looked up from germline, CDR1 is SGDLS and CDR2 is YYNGEE. The trim removed 0 bases at V and 1 base at J, leaving 1 base unmatched. CDR3 length: 15 residues. The chain links TRBV9 to TRBJ2-3, with TRBD1 matching over 8 bases. The source of this sequence is a man aged 18 to 29 who received the YFV17D yellow fever vaccine. The sample consisted of CD4+ T cells sorted from PBMCs, taken 15 days after the yellow fever booster vaccination. Here the CDR3 DNA reads TGTGCCAGCAGCGTAGGGGGACAGGGCACAGATACGCAGTATTTT. Translation: CASSVGGQGTDTQYF. The complete variable domain, with remaining parts taken from reference TRBV9 and TRBJ2-3, reads DSGVTQTPKHLITATGQRVTLRCSPRSGDLSVYWYQQSLDQGLQFLIQYYNGEERAKGNILERFSAQQFPDLHSELNLSSLELGDSALYFCASSVGGQGTDTQYFGPGTRLTVL.